This TCR beta chain was sequenced in a study of blood T cell repertoires in COVID-19. Sequencing was performed with immunoSEQ multiplex PCR; in TCRdb, only in-frame clones are kept and a portion is missing. This table has over 85,000 clones, about 87% appearing once. This CDR3 has 15 residues. CDR1 is MGHRA and CDR2 is YSYEKL in the germline V gene. V was clipped by 5 bases and J by 2 bases, with 15 bases between them. The receptor's source is a human donor in a cohort sampled during active COVID-19. Sample: peripheral blood. This rearrangement joins TRBV4-1 to TRBJ1-1; D gene uncertain. CDR3 bases: TGCGCCAGCAGCGATGGTAGGAGATTCAACACTGAAGCTTTCTTT. Protein sequence: CASSDGRRFNTEAFF.